This TCR beta chain was obtained from a study of identical twins. V dropped 0 bases and J dropped 10; count of bases not matched to a gene: 8. The CDR3 contains 15 residues. Germline V lookup: CDR1 SGHRS, CDR2 YFSETQ. A single record per CDR3 protein comes from TCRdb applying MiXCR to the 5' RACE reads. Found here are some 570,000 distinct CDR3 sequences, about a fifth of them singletons; the top ten hold approximately 0.5%. The data also belong to a second study, concerning yellow fever vaccine responses in identical twins.

The sequence came from a woman younger than 35 in good health. This chain uses TRBV5-1 with TRBJ2-1; 9 bases are shared with TRBD2. Sample: CD4+ T cells sorted from blood. The CDR3 here is CASSLVSGSGLEQFF. CDR3 bases: TGCGCCAGCAGCTTGGTTAGCGGGAGTGGTTTGGAGCAGTTCTTC.